Included here is one T cell receptor beta chain sequence, with context. Its target is not known. The data were taken from a study of OX40 agonist ivuxolimab in advanced cancers. Study results and caveats: At 0.1-3.0 mg/kg, partial responders had clonal expansion among the lowest observed.

Germline V CDR1 and CDR2: SGDLS, YYNGEE. This CDR3 has 15 amino acids. Trimming at V came to 3 bases and at J to 7 bases, leaving 7 bases not matched to a gene. Repertoires were generated with immunoSEQ multiplex PCR, while TCRdb's copy carries only in-frame clones and drops some. In the table there are roughly 12,000 clones, 80% to 90% of which are singletons. The sample here was CD4+ or CD8+ T cells sorted from blood, taken in a trial of the OX40 agonist ivuxolimab. This clonotype was obtained from an adult with an advanced solid tumor such as melanoma, head and neck, liver or kidney cancer. V and J are TRBV9 and TRBJ2-1; 10 bases align to TRBD1. Here the CDR3 reads CASSALTGGINEQFF. CDR3 nucleotides: TGTGCCAGCAGCGCCCTGACAGGGGGCATAAATGAGCAGTTCTTC.